Sequencing of this T cell receptor beta chain was carried out in a study of blood T cell repertoires in COVID-19. The CDR3 extends over 12 amino acids. V lost 6 bases and J 5 bases, leaving 8 bases between the germline ends. CDR1 SGHNT and CDR2 YYREEE come from the germline V gene (reference sequence). Followed longitudinally, the Seattle patients had been enrolled during active infection. Some clones are missing from TCRdb's copy, which holds only in-frame ones; the method was immunoSEQ multiplex PCR. The repertoire holds about 360,000 clones, 80% to 90% seen once, with roughly 6.6% in the top ten. The chain is built from TRBV5-4 and TRBJ2-2; a possible D gene is TRBD1 (5 bases). Sequences were obtained from peripheral blood. This clonotype originated in a woman aged 55-70 years with COVID-19, enrolled during active disease. The CDR3 reads CASNRGTGELFF. The CDR3 DNA follows: TGTGCCAGCAATAGGGGTACCGGGGAGCTGTTTTTT.